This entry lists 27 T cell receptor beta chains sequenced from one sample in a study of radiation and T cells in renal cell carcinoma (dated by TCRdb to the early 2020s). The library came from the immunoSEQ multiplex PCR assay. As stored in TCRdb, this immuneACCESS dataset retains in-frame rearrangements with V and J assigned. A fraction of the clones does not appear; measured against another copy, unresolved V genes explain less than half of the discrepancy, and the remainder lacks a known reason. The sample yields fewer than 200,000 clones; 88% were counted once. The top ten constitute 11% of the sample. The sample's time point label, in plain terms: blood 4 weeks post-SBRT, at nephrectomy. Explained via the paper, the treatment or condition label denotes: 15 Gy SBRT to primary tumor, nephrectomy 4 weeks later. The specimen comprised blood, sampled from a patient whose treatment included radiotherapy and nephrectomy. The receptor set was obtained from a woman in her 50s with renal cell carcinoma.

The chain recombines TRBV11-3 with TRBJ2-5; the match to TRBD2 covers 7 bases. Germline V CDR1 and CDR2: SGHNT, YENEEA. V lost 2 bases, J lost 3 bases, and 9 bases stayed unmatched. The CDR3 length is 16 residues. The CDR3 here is CASSLSTLADEETQYF. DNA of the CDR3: TGTGCCAGCAGCTTAAGTACCCTAGCGGATGAAGAGACCCAGTACTTC.

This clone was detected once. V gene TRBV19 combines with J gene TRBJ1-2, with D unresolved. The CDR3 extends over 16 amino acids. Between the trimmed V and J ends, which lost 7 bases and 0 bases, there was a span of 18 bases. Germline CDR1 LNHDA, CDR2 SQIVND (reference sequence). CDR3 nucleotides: TGTGCCAGTAAGTCCAGGAGAGGATTAACTAACTATGGCTACACCTTC. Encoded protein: CASKSRRGLTNYGYTF.

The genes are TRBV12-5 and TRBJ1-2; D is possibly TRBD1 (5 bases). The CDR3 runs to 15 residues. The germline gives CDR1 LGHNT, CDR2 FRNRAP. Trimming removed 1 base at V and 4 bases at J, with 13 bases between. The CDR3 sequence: CASGLGGGGLYGYTF. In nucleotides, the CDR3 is TGTGCTAGTGGTTTGGGCGGGGGAGGTCTCTATGGCTACACCTTC.

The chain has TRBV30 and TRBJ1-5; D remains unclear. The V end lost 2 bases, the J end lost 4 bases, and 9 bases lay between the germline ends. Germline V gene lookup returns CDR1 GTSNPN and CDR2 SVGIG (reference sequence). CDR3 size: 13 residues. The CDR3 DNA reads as TGTGCCTGGAGTCCGGACGGGAATCAGCCCCAGCATTTT. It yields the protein CAWSPDGNQPQHF.

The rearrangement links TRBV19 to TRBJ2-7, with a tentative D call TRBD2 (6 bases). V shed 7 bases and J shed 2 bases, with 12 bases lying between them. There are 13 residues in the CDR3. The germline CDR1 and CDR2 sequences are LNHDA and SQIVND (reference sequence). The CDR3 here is CASIGGQPYEQYF. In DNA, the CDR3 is TGTGCCAGTATCGGGGGTCAACCCTACGAGCAGTACTTC.

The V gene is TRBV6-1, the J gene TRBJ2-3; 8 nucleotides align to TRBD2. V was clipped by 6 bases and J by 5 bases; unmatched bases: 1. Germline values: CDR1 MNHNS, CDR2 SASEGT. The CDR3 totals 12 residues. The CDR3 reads CASRSGGDTQYF. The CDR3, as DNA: TGTGCCAGCAGGAGCGGGGGAGATACGCAGTATTTT.

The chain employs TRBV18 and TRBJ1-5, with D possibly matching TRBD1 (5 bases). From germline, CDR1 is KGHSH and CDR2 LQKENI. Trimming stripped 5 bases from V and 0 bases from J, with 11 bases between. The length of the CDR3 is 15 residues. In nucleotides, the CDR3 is TGTGCCAGCTCAGTGGGGGGACCTAGCAATCAGCCCCAGCATTTT. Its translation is CASSVGGPSNQPQHF.

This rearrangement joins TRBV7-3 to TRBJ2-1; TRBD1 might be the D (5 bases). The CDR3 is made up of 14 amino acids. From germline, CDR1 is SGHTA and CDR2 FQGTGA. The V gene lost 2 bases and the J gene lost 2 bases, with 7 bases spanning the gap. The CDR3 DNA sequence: TGTGCCAGCAGCTTAGGGGCAGCCTACAATGAGCAGTTCTTC. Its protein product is CASSLGAAYNEQFF.

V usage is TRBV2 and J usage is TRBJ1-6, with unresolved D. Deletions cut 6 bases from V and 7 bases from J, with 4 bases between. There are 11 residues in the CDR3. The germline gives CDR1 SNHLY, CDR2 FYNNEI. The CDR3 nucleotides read TGTGCCAGCAGGGCGAATTCACCCCTCCACTTT. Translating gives CASRANSPLHF. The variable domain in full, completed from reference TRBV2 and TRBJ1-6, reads EPEVTQTPSHQVTQMGQEVILRCVPISNHLYFYWYRQILGQKVEFLVSFYNNEISEKSEIFDDQFSVERPDGSNFTLKIRSTKLEDSAMYFCASRANSPLHFGNGTRLTVT.

This CDR3 reads CASSQGAGAEYGYTF. CDR3 nucleotide sequence: TGCGCCAGCAGCCAAGGCGCAGGGGCAGAATATGGCTACACCTTC. The V and J genes are TRBV4-3 and TRBJ1-2; D is possibly TRBD1 (6 bases). Trimming pared 1 base from V and 5 bases from J, leaving 14 bases between. CDR1 and CDR2 from the germline V gene are LGHNA and YSLEER. The CDR3 length is 15 residues.

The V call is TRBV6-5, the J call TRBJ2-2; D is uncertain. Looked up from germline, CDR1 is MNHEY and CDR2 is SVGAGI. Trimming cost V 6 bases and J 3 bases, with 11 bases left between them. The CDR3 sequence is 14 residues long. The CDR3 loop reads CASRDDRDTGELFF. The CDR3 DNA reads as TGTGCCAGCAGAGATGACCGGGACACCGGGGAGCTGTTTTTT.

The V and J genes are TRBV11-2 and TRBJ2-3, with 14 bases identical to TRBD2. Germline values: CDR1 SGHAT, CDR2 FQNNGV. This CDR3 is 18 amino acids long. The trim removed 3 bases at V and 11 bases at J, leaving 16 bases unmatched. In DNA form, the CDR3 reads TGTGCCAGCAGCTTCCAGTTCGGGACTAGCGGGGGCCCAATGGGGCAGTATTTT. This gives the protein CASSFQFGTSGGPMGQYF.

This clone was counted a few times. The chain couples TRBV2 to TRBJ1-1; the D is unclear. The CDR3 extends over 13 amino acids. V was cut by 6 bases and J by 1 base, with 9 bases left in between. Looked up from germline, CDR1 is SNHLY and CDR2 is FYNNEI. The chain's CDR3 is CASRNTENTEAFF. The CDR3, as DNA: TGTGCCAGCAGGAATACGGAGAACACTGAAGCTTTCTTT.

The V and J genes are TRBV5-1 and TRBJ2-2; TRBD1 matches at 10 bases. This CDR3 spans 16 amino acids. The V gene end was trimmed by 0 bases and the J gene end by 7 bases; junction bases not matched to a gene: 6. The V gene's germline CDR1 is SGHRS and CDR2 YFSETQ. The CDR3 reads CASSLEGQGNGGELFF. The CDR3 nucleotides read TGCGCCAGCAGCTTGGAGGGACAGGGGAACGGCGGGGAGCTGTTTTTT.

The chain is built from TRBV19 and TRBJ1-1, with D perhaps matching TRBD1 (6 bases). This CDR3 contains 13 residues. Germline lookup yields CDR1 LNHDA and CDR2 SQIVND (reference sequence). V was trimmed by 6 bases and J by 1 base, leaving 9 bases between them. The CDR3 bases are TGTGCCAGTAGAGAGGACAGGAACACTGAAGCTTTCTTT. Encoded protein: CASREDRNTEAFF.

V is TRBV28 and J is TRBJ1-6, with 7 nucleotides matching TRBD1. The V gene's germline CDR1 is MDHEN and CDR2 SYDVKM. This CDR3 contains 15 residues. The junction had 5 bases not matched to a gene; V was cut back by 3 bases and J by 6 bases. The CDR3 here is CASSFGQAINSPLHF. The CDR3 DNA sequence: TGTGCCAGCAGTTTCGGACAGGCCATTAATTCACCCCTCCACTTT. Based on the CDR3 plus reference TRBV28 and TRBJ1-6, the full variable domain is DVKVTQSSRYLVKRTGEKVFLECVQDMDHENMFWYRQDPGLGLRLIYFSYDVKMKEKGDIPEGYSVSREKKERFSLILESASTNQTSMYLCASSFGQAINSPLHFGNGTRLTVT.

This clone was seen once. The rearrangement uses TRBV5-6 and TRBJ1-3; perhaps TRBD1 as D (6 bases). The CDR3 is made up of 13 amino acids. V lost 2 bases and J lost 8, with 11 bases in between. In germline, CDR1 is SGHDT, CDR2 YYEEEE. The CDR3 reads CASSLGGGDTIYF. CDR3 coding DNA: TGTGCCAGCAGCTTAGGCGGGGGCGACACCATATATTTT.

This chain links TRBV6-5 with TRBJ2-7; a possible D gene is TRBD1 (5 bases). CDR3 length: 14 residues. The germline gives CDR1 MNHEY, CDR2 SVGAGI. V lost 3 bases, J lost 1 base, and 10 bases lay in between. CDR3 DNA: TGTGCCAGCAGTTATTCAGGGTATTCCTACGAGCAGTACTTC. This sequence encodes CASSYSGYSYEQYF.

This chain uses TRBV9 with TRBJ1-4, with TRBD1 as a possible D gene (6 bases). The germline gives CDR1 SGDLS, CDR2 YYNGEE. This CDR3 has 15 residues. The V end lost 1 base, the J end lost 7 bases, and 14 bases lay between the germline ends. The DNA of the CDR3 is TGTGCCAGCAGCGTATTATCGGGGGCGCGTGAAAAACTGTTTTTT. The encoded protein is CASSVLSGAREKLFF.

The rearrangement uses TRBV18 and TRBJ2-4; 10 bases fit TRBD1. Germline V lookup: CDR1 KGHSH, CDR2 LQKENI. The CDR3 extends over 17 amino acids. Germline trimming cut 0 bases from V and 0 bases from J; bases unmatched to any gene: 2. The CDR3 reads CASSPPGQGIAKNIQYF. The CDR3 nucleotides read TGTGCCAGCTCACCACCGGGACAGGGGATAGCCAAAAACATTCAGTACTTC.

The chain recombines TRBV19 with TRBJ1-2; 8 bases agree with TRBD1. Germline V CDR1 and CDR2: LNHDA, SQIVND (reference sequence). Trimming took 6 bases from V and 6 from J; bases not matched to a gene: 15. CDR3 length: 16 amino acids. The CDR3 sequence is CASRKRTGSGSHGYTF. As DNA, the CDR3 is TGTGCCAGTAGGAAGAGGACAGGGAGTGGATCTCATGGCTACACCTTC. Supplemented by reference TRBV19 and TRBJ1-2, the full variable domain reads DGGITQSPKYLFRKEGQNVTLSCEQNLNHDAMYWYRQDPGQGLRLIYYSQIVNDFQKGDIAEGYSVSREKKESFPLTVTSAQKNPTAFYLCASRKRTGSGSHGYTFGSGTRLTVV.

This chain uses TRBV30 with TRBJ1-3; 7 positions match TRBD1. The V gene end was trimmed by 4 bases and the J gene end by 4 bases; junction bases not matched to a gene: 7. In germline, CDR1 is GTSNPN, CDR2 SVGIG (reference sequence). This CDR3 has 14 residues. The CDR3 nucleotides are TGTGCCTGGATTGAGATGACAGGGGGAAACACCATATATTTT. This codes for CAWIEMTGGNTIYF.

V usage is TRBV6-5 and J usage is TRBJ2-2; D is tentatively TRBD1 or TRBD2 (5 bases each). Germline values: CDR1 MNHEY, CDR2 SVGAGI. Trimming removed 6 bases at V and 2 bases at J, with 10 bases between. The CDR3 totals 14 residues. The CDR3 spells CASSPGANTGELFF. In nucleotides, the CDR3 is TGTGCCAGCAGCCCCGGGGCAAACACCGGGGAGCTGTTTTTT.

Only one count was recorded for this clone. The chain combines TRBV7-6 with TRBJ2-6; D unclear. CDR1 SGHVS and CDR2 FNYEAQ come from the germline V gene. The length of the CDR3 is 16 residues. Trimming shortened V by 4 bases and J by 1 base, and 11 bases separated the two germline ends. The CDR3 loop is CASSSAPGSGANVLTF. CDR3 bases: TGTGCCAGCAGCTCCGCCCCGGGTTCTGGGGCCAACGTCCTGACTTTC. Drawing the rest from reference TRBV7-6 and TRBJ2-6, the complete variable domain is GAGVSQSPRYKVTKRGQDVALRCDPISGHVSLYWYRQALGQGPEFLTYFNYEAQQDKSGLPNDRFSAERPEGSISTLTIQRTEQRDSAMYRCASSSAPGSGANVLTFGAGSRLTVL.

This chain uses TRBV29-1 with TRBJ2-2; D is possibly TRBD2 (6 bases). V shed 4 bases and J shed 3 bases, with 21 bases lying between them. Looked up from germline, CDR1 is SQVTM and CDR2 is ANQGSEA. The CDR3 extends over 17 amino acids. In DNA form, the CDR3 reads TGCAGCGTTGGACTGGTAGCGGATCCTCCGTACACCGGGGAGCTGTTTTTT. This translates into CSVGLVADPPYTGELFF.

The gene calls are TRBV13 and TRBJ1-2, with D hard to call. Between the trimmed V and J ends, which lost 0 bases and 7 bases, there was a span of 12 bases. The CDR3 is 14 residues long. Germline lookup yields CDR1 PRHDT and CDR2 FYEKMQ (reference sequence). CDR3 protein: CASSLGREVGGYTF. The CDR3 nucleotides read TGTGCCAGCAGCTTAGGCCGGGAAGTAGGTGGCTACACCTTC.

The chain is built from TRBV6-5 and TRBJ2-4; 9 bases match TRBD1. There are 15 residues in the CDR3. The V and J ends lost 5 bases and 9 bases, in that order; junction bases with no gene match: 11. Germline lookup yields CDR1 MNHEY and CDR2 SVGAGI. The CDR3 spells CASSRAITGGGIQYF. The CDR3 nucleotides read TGTGCCAGCAGTCGCGCAATCACAGGGGGCGGCATTCAGTACTTC.